The 26 T cell receptor beta chains below come from one sample, sequenced in a study of cytomegalovirus exposure and HLA in healthy donors. The PCR contained 60 Vbeta and 13 Jbeta primers. Assay used: immunoSEQ multiplex PCR; TCRdb lists only in-frame clones, some missing. The sample includes some 120,000 clones, around 70% of them seen just once. The sequenced material came from PBMCs. The source is a man between 25 and 39 years old in good health and CMV-seropositive.

The gene calls are TRBV5-3 and TRBJ2-5; 7 bases agree with TRBD1. TRBV5-3 is an open reading frame whose function is uncertain. J lost 5 bases, V lost 7 bases, and 14 bases had no gene match. The length of the CDR3 is 15 residues. The CDR3 reads CARQDDRDSLETQYF. As DNA, the CDR3 is TGTGCCAGACAAGACGACAGGGATAGTCTGGAGACCCAGTACTTC.

The chain links TRBV6-5 to TRBJ2-2; 8 nucleotides line up with TRBD1. The germline CDR1 and CDR2 sequences are MNHEY and SVGAGI. The J segment lost 6 bases and the V segment lost 4 bases, leaving 7 bases of the junction unmatched. This CDR3 region has 15 residues. The CDR3 loop is CASSSQGAQPGELFF. Written as DNA, the CDR3 is TGTGCCAGCAGTTCGCAGGGGGCGCAACCCGGGGAGCTGTTTTTT.

V usage is TRBV6-5 and J usage is TRBJ2-1; D might be TRBD2 (6 bases). The germline V and J ends were trimmed by 5 bases and 6 bases, with 14 bases remaining between them. Looked up from germline, CDR1 is MNHEY and CDR2 is SVGAGI. This CDR3 is 14 amino acids long. This chain's CDR3 is CASSPPGTLNEQFF. CDR3 bases: TGTGCCAGCAGTCCCCCCGGGACTCTCAATGAGCAGTTCTTC.

There are a few counts of this clone. This chain joins TRBV19 and TRBJ2-3; 9 bases agree with TRBD1. This CDR3 is built from 15 residues. The trim removed 4 bases at V and 2 bases at J, leaving 4 bases unmatched. Germline lookup yields CDR1 LNHDA and CDR2 SQIVND (reference sequence). The CDR3 sequence: CASSTDRGPTDTQYF. In nucleotides, the CDR3 is TGTGCCAGTAGTACGGACAGGGGCCCCACAGATACGCAGTATTTT.

The chain has TRBV2 and TRBJ2-7; the D is unclear. The CDR3 contains 12 residues. Germline CDR1 SNHLY, CDR2 FYNNEI. V dropped 10 bases and J dropped 5 bases, with 15 bases sitting between them. Written as DNA, the CDR3 is TGTGCCACCTCCTACTCGCAGGACGAGCAGTACTTC. Translating gives CATSYSQDEQYF. Combining the CDR3 with reference TRBV2 and TRBJ2-7 gives the whole variable domain EPEVTQTPSHQVTQMGQEVILRCVPISNHLYFYWYRQILGQKVEFLVSFYNNEISEKSEIFDDQFSVERPDGSNFTLKIRSTKLEDSAMYFCATSYSQDEQYFGPGTRLTVT.

Only one count was recorded for this clone. This chain uses TRBV5-1 with TRBJ1-1; D ambiguous. Germline CDR1 is SGHRS and CDR2 is YFSETQ. V shed 0 bases and J shed 3 bases, with 9 bases lying between them. This CDR3 comprises 14 residues. Here the CDR3 reads CASSLEEGDTEAFF. The CDR3 DNA follows: TGCGCCAGCAGCTTGGAGGAGGGTGACACTGAAGCTTTCTTT.

The CDR3 is CASSVGGTGGQETQYF. The CDR3 DNA reads as TGTGCCAGCAGCGTGGGGGGTACGGGGGGTCAAGAGACCCAGTACTTC. The chain uses TRBV6-6 and TRBJ2-5; 7 bases match TRBD2. After removal of 6 bases from V and 2 bases from J, the junction contained 12 bases not matched to a gene. The CDR3 runs 16 residues. The V gene's germline CDR1 is MNHNY and CDR2 SVGAGI (reference sequence).

The rearrangement uses TRBV30 and TRBJ2-1, with 7 nucleotides matching TRBD1. V was clipped by 5 bases and J by 4 bases; unmatched bases: 8. The germline V gene has CDR1 GTSNPN and CDR2 SVGIG (reference sequence). This CDR3 is 14 amino acids long. CDR3 coding DNA: TGTGCCTGGGGTGAGGGGGCAGGTTACAATGAGCAGTTCTTC. Amino acids: CAWGEGAGYNEQFF.

This clone is a singleton in its sample. The rearrangement links TRBV5-1 to TRBJ2-5; TRBD1 is a possible D gene (7 bases). Germline assignment: CDR1 SGHRS and CDR2 YFSETQ. The CDR3 runs to 15 residues. The V end was cut by 1 base, the J end by 4 bases, with 14 bases between. The CDR3 reads CASSLSRGAGETQYF. CDR3 DNA sequence: TGCGCCAGCAGCTTGTCCAGGGGGGCTGGAGAGACCCAGTACTTC.

This rearrangement joins TRBV6-5 to TRBJ2-1, with D perhaps matching TRBD1 (6 bases). Trimming took 6 bases from V and 2 from J, leaving 14 bases between them. The CDR3 spans 15 residues. Germline CDR1 MNHEY, CDR2 SVGAGI. The CDR3 region is CASREDSGPYNEQFF. For the CDR3, the DNA is TGTGCCAGCAGAGAGGACAGTGGTCCCTACAATGAGCAGTTCTTC.

The rearrangement links TRBV5-1 to TRBJ2-3; TRBD2 aligns across 13 bases. Germline V CDR1 and CDR2: SGHRS, YFSETQ. Losses at the gene ends were 4 bases for V and 0 bases for J; bases not matched to a gene: 8. CDR3 size: 18 residues. The CDR3 reads CASSPGLAGVGSTDTQYF. CDR3 DNA: TGCGCCAGCAGCCCCGGACTAGCGGGGGTTGGGAGCACAGATACGCAGTATTTT.

The genes are TRBV2 and TRBJ1-2; 10 bases match TRBD1. Germline values: CDR1 SNHLY, CDR2 FYNNEI. J was trimmed by 1 base and V by 6 bases; bases with no gene match: 14. This CDR3 is 18 amino acids long. The CDR3 loop is CASSGGDRGTTLNYGYTF. CDR3 DNA sequence: TGTGCCAGCAGCGGGGGGGACAGGGGAACGACCCTTAACTATGGCTACACCTTC.

The chain has TRBV19 and TRBJ1-2; no firm D call. V was pared by 6 bases and J by 3 bases, with 8 bases between. The CDR3 is 12 amino acids. Germline lookup yields CDR1 LNHDA and CDR2 SQIVND (reference sequence). CDR3 protein: CASRWGDYGYTF. The DNA for the CDR3 is TGTGCCAGTAGGTGGGGAGACTATGGCTACACCTTC. The full variable domain, in which reference TRBV19 and TRBJ1-2 provide the parts outside the CDR3, is DGGITQSPKYLFRKEGQNVTLSCEQNLNHDAMYWYRQDPGQGLRLIYYSQIVNDFQKGDIAEGYSVSREKKESFPLTVTSAQKNPTAFYLCASRWGDYGYTFGSGTRLTVV.

The chain is built from TRBV2 and TRBJ1-1, with D possibly being TRBD1 (6 bases). This CDR3 spans 14 amino acids. V shed 6 bases and J shed 3 bases, with 14 bases lying between them. Germline CDR1 and CDR2: SNHLY and FYNNEI. The CDR3 bases are TGTGCCAGCAGCTTAGGTACAGGGTACACTGAAGCTTTCTTT. Translating gives CASSLGTGYTEAFF.

Concerning this clone itself: At one of its ends the junction is not consistent with the germline gene, which may arise from a read error. The genes are TRBV2 and TRBJ1-2, with TRBD1 matching 7 bases. CDR3 size: 14 residues. Per germline, CDR1 SNHLY and CDR2 FYNNEI. This CDR3 is CASRRQGVNDGYTF. CDR3 DNA: TGTGCCAGCAGGAGACAGGGCGTTAACGATGGCTACACCTTC.

The genes are TRBV6-1 and TRBJ2-3, with D perhaps matching TRBD1 (6 bases). V shed 8 bases and J shed 6 bases, with 15 bases lying between them. The CDR3 is 13 amino acids. CDR1 and CDR2 from the germline V gene are MNHNS and SASEGT. CDR3 DNA sequence: TGTGCCAGCCGTAATGGGGGCCAGGATACGCAGTATTTT. Its protein is CASRNGGQDTQYF.

This chain links TRBV28 with TRBJ2-1; D is possibly TRBD2 (6 bases). Germline CDR1 reads MDHEN; CDR2 reads SYDVKM. The germline V and J ends were trimmed by 2 bases and 4 bases, with 12 bases remaining between them. The CDR3 totals 15 residues. CDR3 DNA: TGTGCCAGCAGTTTAGGGCGGGGAGCTTACAATGAGCAGTTCTTC. This encodes CASSLGRGAYNEQFF.

J is TRBJ2-5 and V is TRBV30, with a tentative D call TRBD1 (5 bases). Germline V gene sequence: CDR1 GTSNPN, CDR2 SVGIG (reference sequence). This CDR3 has 13 residues. Trimming pared 3 bases from V and 5 bases from J, leaving 13 bases between. The CDR3 sequence is CAWRQTAGETQYF. In DNA, the CDR3 is TGTGCCTGGAGGCAGACAGCCGGGGAGACCCAGTACTTC. Full variable domain (missing parts from reference TRBV30 and TRBJ2-5): SQTIHQWPATLVQPVGSPLSLECTVEGTSNPNLYWYRQAAGRGLQLLFYSVGIGQISSEVPQNLSASRPQDRQFILSSKKLLLSDSGFYLCAWRQTAGETQYFGPGTRLLVL.

Here the CDR3 reads CASGQGTSGGTEQFF. The DNA of the CDR3 is TGTGCCAGCGGGCAAGGGACTAGCGGGGGGACTGAGCAGTTCTTC. The chain employs TRBV6-5 and TRBJ2-1, with 15 bases lining up with TRBD2. This CDR3 comprises 15 residues. Trimming removed 8 bases from V and 9 bases from J; junction bases left unmatched: 8. CDR1 and CDR2 (germline): MNHEY, SVGAGI.

The CDR3 DNA follows: TGTGCCAGCAGCTTAGGCGGATCCACCTACGAGCAGTACTTC. It is translated as CASSLGGSTYEQYF. The rearrangement joins TRBV11-2 to TRBJ2-7; D remains unclear. Germline V gene data show CDR1 as SGHAT and CDR2 as FQNNGV. CDR3 length equals 14 residues. V lost 1 base and J 2 bases, leaving 9 bases between the germline ends.

The chain couples TRBV7-8 to TRBJ1-2, with a possible D match to TRBD1 (6 bases). CDR1 and CDR2 from the germline V gene are SGHVS and FQNEAQ. The V gene lost 5 bases and the J gene lost 4 bases, with 20 bases spanning the gap. The CDR3 covers 16 residues. As DNA, the CDR3 is TGTGCCAGCAGCGCAGACACAGGGCGAGTCGGCTATGGCTACACCTTC. The encoded protein is CASSADTGRVGYGYTF.

This clone was found a few times. V gene TRBV28 combines with J gene TRBJ1-2; D remains unclear. Germline-derived CDR1 and CDR2 are MDHEN and SYDVKM. The V end was cut by 3 bases, the J end by 2 bases, with 7 bases between. CDR3 length equals 13 residues. The CDR3 protein is CASSLGANYGYTF. In DNA, the CDR3 is TGTGCCAGCAGTTTGGGCGCAAACTATGGCTACACCTTC.

The chain employs TRBV4-2 and TRBJ1-5; D gene ambiguous. Trimming removed 0 bases from V and 10 bases from J, with 10 bases in between. This CDR3 has 13 amino acids. Germline CDR1 and CDR2: LGHNA and YNFKEQ. DNA for the CDR3: TGTGCCAGCAGCCAAGATGAGAGAGGCCCCCAGCATTTT. Protein product: CASSQDERGPQHF.

V usage is TRBV7-9 and J usage is TRBJ2-7; no clear D. The CDR3 is 16 amino acids. Germline lookup yields CDR1 SEHNR and CDR2 FQNEAQ (reference sequence). V lost 4 bases and J 2 bases, leaving 18 bases between the germline ends. CDR3 amino acids: CASSSPVVGDTYEQYF. CDR3 bases: TGTGCCAGCAGCTCCCCGGTGGTAGGAGATACCTACGAGCAGTACTTC.

The table lists this clone with a few counts. The chain recombines TRBV6-6 with TRBJ2-7; 9 nucleotides align to TRBD2. Looked up from germline, CDR1 is MNHNY and CDR2 is SVGAGI (reference sequence). This CDR3 is built from 14 residues. Trimming cost V 7 bases and J 2 bases; bases outside gene matches: 6. The CDR3 nucleotides read TGTGCCAGCATCTCGGCGGGGGGGCCCTACGAGCAGTACTTC. Protein sequence: CASISAGGPYEQYF.

This sequence joins TRBV18 and TRBJ1-5; no definite D call. This CDR3 region has 16 residues. Germline V gene data show CDR1 as KGHSH and CDR2 as LQKENI. The V end lost 2 bases, the J end lost 7 bases, and 18 bases lay between the germline ends. The chain's CDR3 is CASSPGVSGNGQPQHF. CDR3 sequence (DNA): TGTGCCAGCTCACCAGGGGTATCGGGGAATGGACAGCCCCAGCATTTT. Supplemented by reference TRBV18 and TRBJ1-5, the full variable domain reads NAGVMQNPRHLVRRRGQEARLRCSPMKGHSHVYWYRQLPEEGLKFMVYLQKENIIDESGMPKERFSAEFPKEGPSILRIQQVVRGDSAAYFCASSPGVSGNGQPQHFGDGTRLSIL.